The following is a TCR beta chain sequence with its context. Germline CDR1 SGHNT, CDR2 YENEEA. Trimming removed 5 bases at V and 0 bases at J, with 23 bases between. The CDR3 covers 19 residues. The data belong to a study of T cell responses to AZD1222 COVID-19 vaccine. The table came from immunoSEQ multiplex PCR; TCRdb's copy has only in-frame clones and leaves some out. Here the sample spans more than 30,000 clones, approximately 93% being singletons. The chain couples TRBV11-3 to TRBJ2-1; tentative D call: TRBD2 (7 bases). This TCR derives from an adult in good health. Sequences were derived from peripheral blood, sampled on day 0 of AZD1222 vaccination. CDR3 in amino acids: CASSITMRGPLSSYNEQFF. The CDR3 DNA is TGTGCCAGCAGCATCACAATGCGGGGGCCCCTGAGCTCCTACAATGAGCAGTTCTTC.